One TCR beta chain is described in this entry. Its antigen remains unknown. The sample originates from a study of CXCR3-negative and CXCR3-positive naive CD8 T cells. UMI-labeled TRB cDNA libraries were prepared by 5' RACE. TCRdb reprocessed the 5' RACE reads and reports one entry per CDR3 protein, with no DNA. The sample data list 50,000 to 65,000 distinct CDR3 sequences. This CDR3 is built from 17 residues. CDR1 is LGHNA and CDR2 is YSLEER in the germline V gene. General study findings and limits: The authors found comparable surface CD5 between naive subsets and inferred TCR strength from TRB CDR3 properties.

The chain carries TRBV4-3 and TRBJ2-3; TCRdb's D call of TRBD2 is untestable without DNA. The sample comprised naive CXCR3- CD8+ T cells from blood. As to subset: CD45RO-CCR7+CD27+CD95- naive CD8+ T cells lacking CXCR3 (TNR3-). The TCR originated in a human donor in good health. Some clones in this sample may be carry-over from other donors' samples. CDR3 amino acids: CASSQDSGGLSTDTQYF.